Below, 25 T cell receptor beta chains from the same sample are listed, as sequenced in a study of CD8 T cells in ankylosing spondylitis. Study results and caveats: Within ankylosing spondylitis blood, a TCR beta motif made up of eight highly homologous variants appeared to be characteristic.

TCRdb reprocessed the 5' RACE reads with MiXCR, giving one entry per CDR3 protein. The table lists some 800,000 distinct CDR3 sequences, 10% to 15% of them singletons. Their antigens remain unidentified. The sample taken for sequencing was blood, either unsorted or a sorted T cell fraction (not recorded which). These receptors were taken from a male donor with ankylosing spondylitis.

CDR3 coding DNA: TGTGCCAGCAGCCCCCAGGGACAGATATACGAGCAGTACTTC. Its protein is CASSPQGQIYEQYF. The chain links TRBV7-2 to TRBJ2-7, with TRBD1 identical over 7 bases. The CDR3 contains 14 residues. Unmatched junction bases numbered 8, after V lost 5 bases and J lost 4 bases. The germline V gene encodes CDR1 SGHTA and CDR2 FQGNSA. Variable domain in full (rest from reference TRBV7-2 and TRBJ2-7): GAGVSQSPSNKVTEKGKDVELRCDPISGHTALYWYRQSLGQGLEFLIYFQGNSAPDKSGLPSDRFSAERTGGSVSTLTIQRTQQEDSAVYLCASSPQGQIYEQYFGPGTRLTVT.

This clonotype was seen many times. The V gene is TRBV5-1, the J gene TRBJ2-2; weak D call: TRBD2 (5 bases). CDR3 size: 15 residues. V was shortened by 4 bases and J by 3 bases, with 13 bases between the two germline ends. Germline-derived CDR1 and CDR2 are SGHRS and YFSETQ. The chain's CDR3 is CASSLFLRDTGELFF. As DNA, the CDR3 is TGCGCCAGCAGCCTTTTCCTGAGGGACACCGGGGAGCTGTTTTTT.

J is TRBJ1-4 and V is TRBV20-1; D remains unclear. Germline V gene lookup returns CDR1 DFQATT and CDR2 SNEGSKA (reference sequence). The CDR3 loop spans 15 amino acids. Between the trimmed V and J ends, which lost 1 base and 8 bases, there was a span of 17 bases. The DNA of the CDR3 is TGCAGTGCTAGAGCCAGACGGATCTCAGGAGAAAAACTGTTTTTT. Amino acid sequence: CSARARRISGEKLFF.

The chain couples TRBV20-1 to TRBJ2-3; D possibly uses TRBD1 or TRBD2 (5 bases each). There are 13 residues in the CDR3. CDR1 DFQATT and CDR2 SNEGSKA come from the germline V gene (reference sequence). V lost 1 base to trimming and J lost 5 bases, with 10 bases between them. The CDR3 sequence: CSARVGDVDTQYF. CDR3 nucleotides: TGCAGTGCTAGAGTGGGGGACGTAGATACGCAGTATTTT.

This clonotype was recorded a few times. The chain employs TRBV7-2 and TRBJ1-2, with no clear D. Germline V gene data show CDR1 as SGHTA and CDR2 as FQGNSA. V was shortened by 5 bases and J by 7 bases, with 11 bases between the two germline ends. The CDR3 extends over 12 amino acids. CDR3 residues: CASSLWTFGYTF. The CDR3 coding sequence is TGTGCCAGCAGCCTCTGGACGTTTGGCTACACCTTC.

The table lists this clonotype with many counts. This chain links TRBV6-1 with TRBJ2-7; D unresolved. Per germline, CDR1 MNHNS and CDR2 SASEGT. V lost 6 bases to trimming and J lost 3 bases, with 12 bases between them. The CDR3 has 13 residues. The CDR3 DNA follows: TGTGCCAGCAGCGCCCCGGGCAGCTACGAGCAGTACTTC. Encoded protein: CASSAPGSYEQYF.

In this sample, this clonotype turned up a few times. The chain is built from TRBV7-9 and TRBJ1-2; TRBD1 matches at 7 bases. Unmatched junction bases numbered 7, after V lost 5 bases and J lost 4 bases. This CDR3 is built from 14 residues. The germline gives CDR1 SEHNR, CDR2 FQNEAQ (reference sequence). The DNA for the CDR3 is TGTGCCAGCAGCCTAGGGACAGCCTTCTATGGCTACACCTTC. This codes for CASSLGTAFYGYTF. The whole variable domain, remainder taken from reference TRBV7-9 and TRBJ1-2, is DTGVSQNPRHKITKRGQNVTFRCDPISEHNRLYWYRQTLGQGPEFLTYFQNEAQLEKSRLLSDRFSAERPKGSFSTLEIQRTEQGDSAMYLCASSLGTAFYGYTFGSGTRLTVV.

V is TRBV4-3 and J is TRBJ2-3, with 9 nucleotides matching TRBD2. CDR1 and CDR2 (germline): LGHNA, YSLEER. V dropped 4 bases and J dropped 0; count of bases not matched to a gene: 5. The CDR3 extends over 16 amino acids. CDR3 sequence (DNA): TGCGCCAGCAGCCCCCGACTAGCGGAAAGCACAGATACGCAGTATTTT. This encodes CASSPRLAESTDTQYF.

This clonotype was picked up a small number of times. This rearrangement joins TRBV4-3 to TRBJ2-1, with TRBD2 matching over 12 bases. The CDR3 is made up of 18 amino acids. Losses at the gene ends were 2 bases for V and 4 bases for J; bases not matched to a gene: 9. Germline-derived CDR1 and CDR2 are LGHNA and YSLEER. The CDR3 protein is CASSQRTSTSGGYNEQFF. CDR3 in DNA: TGCGCCAGCAGCCAACGAACTTCGACTAGCGGGGGTTACAATGAGCAGTTCTTC.

This rearrangement joins TRBV9 to TRBJ2-5; D is uncertain. Trimming removed 0 bases from V and 5 bases from J, with 8 bases in between. Germline V CDR1 and CDR2: SGDLS, YYNGEE. CDR3 length equals 13 residues. The CDR3 region is CASSVVDSETQYF. CDR3 DNA sequence: TGTGCCAGCAGCGTAGTAGATTCGGAGACCCAGTACTTC.

In this sample, this clonotype turned up a few times. This chain links TRBV5-5 with TRBJ1-2; no clear D gene. Germline V gene lookup returns CDR1 SGHKS and CDR2 YYEKEE (reference sequence). The CDR3 consists of 13 residues. Trimming cost V 1 base and J 8 bases, with 12 bases left between them. The CDR3 DNA reads TGTGCCAGCAGCTTGCGGGATCGCTGGGGCTACACCTTC. Translation gives CASSLRDRWGYTF.

This clonotype was seen more than once but under ten times. The V gene is TRBV29-1, the J gene TRBJ1-2, with a possible D match to TRBD1 (6 bases). The CDR3 covers 14 residues. Germline CDR1 SQVTM, CDR2 ANQGSEA. The V and J ends lost 6 bases and 5 bases respectively, with 19 bases between them. CDR3 nucleotides: TGCAGCGTCGACTACAGGGCCTTTGGGTATGGCTACACCTTC. Translated, it gives CSVDYRAFGYGYTF.

In its sample, this clonotype was seen a few times. The V call is TRBV20-1, the J call TRBJ2-5; either TRBD1 or TRBD2 may supply D (6 bases each). The CDR3 extends over 14 amino acids. Per germline, CDR1 DFQATT and CDR2 SNEGSKA (reference sequence). V was cut by 3 bases and J by 5 bases, with 16 bases left in between. The CDR3 DNA follows: TGCAGTGCTAGTTTTCCCGGGGGCGCGGAGACCCAGTACTTC. It encodes CSASFPGGAETQYF.

The chain joins TRBV6-2 or TRBV6-3 to TRBJ1-1; D gene uncertain. In germline, CDR1 is MNHEY, CDR2 SVGEGT. V was cut by 3 bases and J by 6 bases, with 14 bases left in between. This CDR3 contains 14 residues. The CDR3 region has the DNA TGTGCCAGCAGTTATCCGGGCCCGCGACCTGAAGCTTTCTTT. Protein: CASSYPGPRPEAFF.

In its sample, this clonotype was seen a few times. This chain uses TRBV11-2 with TRBJ2-7; D perhaps matches TRBD2 (6 bases). The V and J ends lost 1 base and 2 bases respectively, with 21 bases between them. The CDR3 length is 18 residues. The germline gives CDR1 SGHAT, CDR2 FQNNGV. The CDR3 sequence: CASSLGSSTTGTPYEQYF. In DNA, the CDR3 is TGTGCCAGCAGCTTAGGGTCATCGACTACCGGGACTCCCTACGAGCAGTACTTC.

Only a few counts were recorded for this clonotype. V is TRBV10-3 and J is TRBJ1-1, with D unclear. The V gene lost 10 bases and the J gene lost 6 bases, with 15 bases spanning the gap. From germline, CDR1 is ENHRY and CDR2 SYGVKD. The CDR3 spans 12 residues. In DNA form, the CDR3 reads TGTGCCACAGCGCCGGTGGCGGCTGAAGCTTTCTTT. As protein: CATAPVAAEAFF.

The chain carries TRBV27 and TRBJ2-7, with D possibly being TRBD2 (5 bases). The V end was cut by 0 bases, the J end by 6 bases, with 21 bases between. CDR1 is MNHEY, CDR2 SMNVEV, per germline (reference sequence). CDR3 length equals 17 residues. The CDR3 coding sequence is TGTGCCAGCAGTTTATCCATTACGACACTCCTAGCTGGCGAGCAGTACTTC. Translating it yields CASSLSITTLLAGEQYF.

This clonotype was detected only a few times. The rearrangement links TRBV27 to TRBJ2-2, with D perhaps matching TRBD1 (5 bases). CDR1 and CDR2 from the germline V gene are MNHEY and SMNVEV (reference sequence). The CDR3 covers 14 residues. The V end was cut by 3 bases, the J end by 7 bases, with 12 bases between. DNA for the CDR3: TGTGCCAGCAGTTTCGCCAGGGAAGGCGGGGAGCTGTTTTTT. Amino acids: CASSFAREGGELFF.

The chain links TRBV4-2 to TRBJ2-7; TRBD2 might be the D (5 bases). CDR1 LGHNA and CDR2 YNFKEQ come from the germline V gene. Deletions cut 0 bases from V and 2 bases from J, with 11 bases between. The CDR3 totals 15 residues. The CDR3 loop reads CASSQEPLRAYEQYF. CDR3 bases: TGTGCCAGCAGCCAAGAGCCATTGCGGGCCTACGAGCAGTACTTC.

In its sample, this clonotype was seen a few times. The genes are TRBV20-1 and TRBJ2-1, with unresolved D. CDR1 is DFQATT and CDR2 is SNEGSKA in the germline V gene (reference sequence). There are 16 residues in the CDR3. The germline V and J ends were trimmed by 6 bases and 7 bases, with 25 bases remaining between them. The CDR3 loop is CSATPQLDQAWNEQFF. In nucleotides, the CDR3 is TGCAGTGCAACCCCTCAACTCGACCAGGCTTGGAATGAGCAGTTCTTC.

The J gene is TRBJ2-7, the V gene TRBV6-2 or TRBV6-3; perhaps TRBD1 as D (5 bases). The V and J ends lost 4 bases and 5 bases respectively, with 12 bases between them. CDR3 length equals 13 residues. Germline V gene data show CDR1 as MNHEY and CDR2 as SVGEGT. The CDR3 reads CASSWNGHHEQYF. The DNA for the CDR3 is TGTGCCAGCAGTTGGAACGGACATCACGAGCAGTACTTC.

This chain connects TRBV12-3 or TRBV12-4 to TRBJ2-1, with TRBD2 identical over 10 bases. V shed 6 bases, J shed 10 bases, and the junction held 9 bases outside the gene matches. There are 14 residues in the CDR3. The CDR3 DNA sequence: TGTGCCAGCAGCCAAACTAGCGGGATAGGCGAGCAGTTCTTC. Residues: CASSQTSGIGEQFF.

The table lists this clonotype with a few counts. The V gene is TRBV20-1, the J gene TRBJ2-1, with D perhaps assigned TRBD1 or TRBD2 (6 bases each). Germline CDR1 is DFQATT and CDR2 is SNEGSKA (reference sequence). The V end was cut by 0 bases, the J end by 2 bases, with 11 bases between. The CDR3 runs to 15 residues. Here the CDR3 DNA reads TGCAGTGCTAGAGATCTCCGGGGGCCCTACAATGAGCAGTTCTTC. Protein product: CSARDLRGPYNEQFF.

This clonotype was detected ten times or more. The chain couples TRBV7-2 to TRBJ1-1, with D perhaps TRBD1 (5 bases). CDR1 SGHTA and CDR2 FQGNSA come from the germline V gene. The CDR3 contains 14 residues. Trimming removed 1 base from V and 4 bases from J, with 10 bases in between. This CDR3 is CASSLGGGATEAFF. CDR3 bases: TGTGCCAGCAGCTTAGGGGGAGGGGCCACTGAAGCTTTCTTT.

The rearrangement uses TRBV20-1 and TRBJ2-7, with no clear D. Trimming stripped 7 bases from V and 3 bases from J, with 10 bases between. The CDR3 sequence is 11 residues long. Germline CDR1 DFQATT, CDR2 SNEGSKA (reference sequence). The CDR3 reads CSVPPHYEQYF. CDR3 nucleotide sequence: TGCAGTGTCCCGCCTCACTACGAGCAGTACTTC.